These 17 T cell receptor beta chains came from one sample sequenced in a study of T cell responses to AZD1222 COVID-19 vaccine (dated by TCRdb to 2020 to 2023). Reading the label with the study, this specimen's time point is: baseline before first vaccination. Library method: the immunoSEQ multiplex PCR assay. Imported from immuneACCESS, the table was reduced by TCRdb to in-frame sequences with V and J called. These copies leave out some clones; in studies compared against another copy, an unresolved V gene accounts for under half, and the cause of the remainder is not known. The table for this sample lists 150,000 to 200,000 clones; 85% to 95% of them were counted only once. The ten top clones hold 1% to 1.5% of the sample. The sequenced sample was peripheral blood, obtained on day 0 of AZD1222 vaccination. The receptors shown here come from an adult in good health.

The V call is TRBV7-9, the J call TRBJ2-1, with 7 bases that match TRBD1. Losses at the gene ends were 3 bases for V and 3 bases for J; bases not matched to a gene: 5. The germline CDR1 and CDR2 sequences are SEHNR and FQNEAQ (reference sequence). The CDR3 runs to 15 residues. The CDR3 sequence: CASSFGAGGYNEQFF. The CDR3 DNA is TGTGCCAGCAGCTTTGGGGCAGGGGGCTACAATGAGCAGTTCTTC.

In nucleotides, the CDR3 is TGTGCCAGCAGCCCCGGGACAGGGGCGGCCGGGGAGCTGTTTTTT. It codes for CASSPGTGAAGELFF. The gene calls are TRBV7-3 and TRBJ2-2, with 10 nucleotides matching TRBD1. V shed 5 bases and J 6 bases; nucleotides not matched to a gene: 6. The CDR3 extends over 15 amino acids. Germline loops: CDR1 SGHTA, CDR2 FQGTGA. Full variable domain (outside the CDR3, taken from reference TRBV7-3 and TRBJ2-2): GAGVSQTPSNKVTEKGKYVELRCDPISGHTALYWYRQSLGQGPEFLIYFQGTGAADDSGLPNDRFFAVRPEGSVSTLKIQRTERGDSAVYLCASSPGTGAAGELFFGEGSRLTVL.

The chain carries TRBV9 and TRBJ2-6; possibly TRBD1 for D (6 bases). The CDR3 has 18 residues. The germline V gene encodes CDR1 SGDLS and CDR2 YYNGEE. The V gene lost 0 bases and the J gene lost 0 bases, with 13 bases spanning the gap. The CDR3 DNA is TGTGCCAGCAGCGTAGTAGGGGGTTTAAGCTCTGGGGCCAACGTCCTGACTTTC. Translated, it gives CASSVVGGLSSGANVLTF.

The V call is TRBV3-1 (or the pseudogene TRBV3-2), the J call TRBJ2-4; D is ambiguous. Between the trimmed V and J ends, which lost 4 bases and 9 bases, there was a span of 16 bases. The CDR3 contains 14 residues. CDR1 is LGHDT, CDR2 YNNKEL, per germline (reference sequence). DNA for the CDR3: TGTGCCAGCAGCCCAAGCAGCCCAGTCGGCATTCAGTACTTC. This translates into CASSPSSPVGIQYF.

This CDR3 reads CASSFGSDRHIWGYTF. The CDR3 DNA reads as TGTGCCAGCAGTTTTGGGAGCGACAGACACATCTGGGGCTACACCTTC. The rearrangement uses TRBV27 and TRBJ1-2; D possibly corresponds to TRBD1 (5 bases). In germline, CDR1 is MNHEY, CDR2 SMNVEV (reference sequence). CDR3 length: 16 amino acids. Trimming shortened V by 3 bases and J by 8 bases, and 22 bases separated the two germline ends.

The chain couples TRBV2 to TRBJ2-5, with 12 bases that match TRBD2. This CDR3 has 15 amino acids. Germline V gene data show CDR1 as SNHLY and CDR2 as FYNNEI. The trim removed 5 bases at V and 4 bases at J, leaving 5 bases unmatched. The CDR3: CASSLLAGGGETQYF. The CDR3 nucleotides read TGTGCCAGCAGTTTACTAGCGGGGGGCGGAGAGACCCAGTACTTC.

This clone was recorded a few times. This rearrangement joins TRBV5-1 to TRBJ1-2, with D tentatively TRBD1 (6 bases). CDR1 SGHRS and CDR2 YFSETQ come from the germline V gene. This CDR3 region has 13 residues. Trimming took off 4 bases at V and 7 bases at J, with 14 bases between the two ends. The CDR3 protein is CASSPEQGSGYTF. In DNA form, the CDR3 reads TGCGCCAGCAGCCCCGAACAGGGATCTGGCTACACCTTC.

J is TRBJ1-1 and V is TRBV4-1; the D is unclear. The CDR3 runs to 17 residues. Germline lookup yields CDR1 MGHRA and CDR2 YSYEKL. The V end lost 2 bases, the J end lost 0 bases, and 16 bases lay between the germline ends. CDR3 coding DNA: TGCGCCAGCAGCCAACCAACTACCCCGCGCTTGAACACTGAAGCTTTCTTT. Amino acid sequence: CASSQPTTPRLNTEAFF.

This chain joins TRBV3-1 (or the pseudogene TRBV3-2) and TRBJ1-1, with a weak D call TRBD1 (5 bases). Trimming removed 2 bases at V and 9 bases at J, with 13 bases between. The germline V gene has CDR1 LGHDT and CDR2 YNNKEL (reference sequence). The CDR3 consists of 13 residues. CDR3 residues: CASSQLTGPQAFF. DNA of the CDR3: TGTGCCAGCAGCCAACTTACGGGACCGCAAGCTTTCTTT.

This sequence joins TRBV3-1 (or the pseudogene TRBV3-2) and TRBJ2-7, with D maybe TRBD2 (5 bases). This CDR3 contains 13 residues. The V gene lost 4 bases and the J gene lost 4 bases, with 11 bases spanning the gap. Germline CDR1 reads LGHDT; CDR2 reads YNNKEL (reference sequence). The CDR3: CASSLGVPYEQYF. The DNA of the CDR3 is TGTGCCAGCAGCCTCGGGGTACCGTACGAGCAGTACTTC.

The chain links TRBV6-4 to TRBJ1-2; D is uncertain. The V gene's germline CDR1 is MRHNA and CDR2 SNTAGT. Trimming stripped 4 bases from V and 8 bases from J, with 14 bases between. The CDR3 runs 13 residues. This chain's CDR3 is CASSALGSGGYTF. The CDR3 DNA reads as TGTGCCAGCAGTGCCCTAGGATCGGGGGGCTACACCTTC.

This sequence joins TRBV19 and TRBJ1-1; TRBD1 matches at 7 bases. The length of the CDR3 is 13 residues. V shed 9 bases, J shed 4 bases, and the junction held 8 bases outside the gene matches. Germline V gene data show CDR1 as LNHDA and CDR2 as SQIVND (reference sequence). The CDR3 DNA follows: TGTGCCAGCCTAGGGGGCCGCGGCACTGAAGCTTTCTTT. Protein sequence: CASLGGRGTEAFF.

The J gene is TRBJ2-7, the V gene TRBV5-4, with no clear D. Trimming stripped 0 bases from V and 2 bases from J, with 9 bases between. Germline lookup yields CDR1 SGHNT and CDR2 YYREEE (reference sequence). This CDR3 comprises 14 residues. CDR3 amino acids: CASSLEAETYEQYF. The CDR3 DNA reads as TGTGCCAGCAGCTTGGAGGCAGAGACCTACGAGCAGTACTTC.

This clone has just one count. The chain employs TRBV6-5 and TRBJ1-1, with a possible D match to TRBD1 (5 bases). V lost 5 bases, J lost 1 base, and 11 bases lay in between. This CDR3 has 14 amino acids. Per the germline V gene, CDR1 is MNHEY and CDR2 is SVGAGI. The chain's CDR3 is CASSQQAENTEAFF. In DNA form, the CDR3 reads TGTGCCAGCAGTCAACAGGCGGAGAACACTGAAGCTTTCTTT.

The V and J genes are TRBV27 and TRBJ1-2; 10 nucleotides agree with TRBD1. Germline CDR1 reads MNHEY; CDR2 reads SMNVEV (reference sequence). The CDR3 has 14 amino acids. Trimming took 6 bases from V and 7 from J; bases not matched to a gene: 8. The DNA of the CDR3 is TGTGCCAGCAGGATTCGACAGGGGGCTTTTGGCTACACCTTC. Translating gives CASRIRQGAFGYTF.

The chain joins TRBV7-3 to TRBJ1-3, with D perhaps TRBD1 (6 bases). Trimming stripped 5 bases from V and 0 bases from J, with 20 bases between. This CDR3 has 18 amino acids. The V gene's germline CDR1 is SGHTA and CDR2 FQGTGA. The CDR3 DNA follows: TGTGCCAGCAGCCCCGCCCCGGTAGCAGGGGCCTCTGGAAACACCATATATTTT. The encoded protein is CASSPAPVAGASGNTIYF. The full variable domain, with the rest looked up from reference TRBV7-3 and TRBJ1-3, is GAGVSQTPSNKVTEKGKYVELRCDPISGHTALYWYRQSLGQGPEFLIYFQGTGAADDSGLPNDRFFAVRPEGSVSTLKIQRTERGDSAVYLCASSPAPVAGASGNTIYFGEGSWLTVV.

The CDR3 DNA is TGTGCCAGCAGCTCAGGGAGTGGCTACACCTTC. This gives the protein CASSSGSGYTF. The chain carries TRBV12-3 or TRBV12-4 and TRBJ1-2; tentatively, D is TRBD1 (5 bases). The V and J ends lost 6 bases and 7 bases respectively, with 9 bases between them. This CDR3 contains 11 residues.